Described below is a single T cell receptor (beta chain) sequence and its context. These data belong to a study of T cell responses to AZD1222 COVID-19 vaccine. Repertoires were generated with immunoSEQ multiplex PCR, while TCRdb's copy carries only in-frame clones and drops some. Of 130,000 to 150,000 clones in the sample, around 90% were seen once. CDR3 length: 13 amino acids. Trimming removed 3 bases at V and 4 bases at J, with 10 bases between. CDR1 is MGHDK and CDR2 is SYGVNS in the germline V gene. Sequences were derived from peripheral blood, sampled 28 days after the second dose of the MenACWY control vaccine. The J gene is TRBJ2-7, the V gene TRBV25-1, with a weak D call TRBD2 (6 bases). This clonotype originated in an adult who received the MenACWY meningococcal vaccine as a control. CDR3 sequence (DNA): TGTGCCAGCAGTGACCCGGGACTTTACGAGCAGTACTTC. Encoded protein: CASSDPGLYEQYF.